The 3 T cell receptor beta chains below all came from one sample that was sequenced in a study of cytomegalovirus exposure and HLA in healthy donors. A multiplex PCR was run with 60 Vbeta primers and 13 Jbeta primers. Profiling relied on immunoSEQ multiplex PCR, and the TCRdb table lists in-frame clones only, not all of them. The sample gives about 170,000 clones, 85% of which show up once; 1% is in the top ten. The sample taken for sequencing was PBMCs. The origin of the receptors is a boy aged 2 to 10 in good health and CMV-seronegative.

This sequence joins TRBV6-6 and TRBJ2-1; 7 nucleotides align to TRBD2. CDR1 and CDR2 from the germline V gene are MNHNY and SVGAGI (reference sequence). This CDR3 is built from 16 residues. The V segment lost 0 bases and the J segment 1 base; nucleotides outside the gene matches: 3. The CDR3 is CASSYSSGGSYNEQFF. CDR3 DNA sequence: TGTGCCAGCAGTTACTCGTCGGGGGGTTCCTACAATGAGCAGTTCTTC.

This chain links TRBV4-1 with TRBJ2-1, with 9 nucleotides matching TRBD2. V shed 5 bases, J shed 7 bases, and the junction held 15 bases outside the gene matches. The CDR3 has 17 residues. Germline loops: CDR1 MGHRA, CDR2 YSYEKL. The CDR3 region has the DNA TGCGCCAGCAGCTTCGGGACAGTGGGACTAGCTGGGAATGAGCAGTTCTTC. Its protein is CASSFGTVGLAGNEQFF.

This clone occurred once. One junction end disagrees with the germline gene, perhaps due to a read error. This chain links TRBV19 with TRBJ1-1; D not resolved. The CDR3 runs 14 residues. Germline V gene sequence: CDR1 LNHDA, CDR2 SQIVND (reference sequence). The CDR3 is CASSIFPDFLSLVF. The CDR3 DNA follows: TGTGCCAGTAGTATATTCCCCGATTTCCTGAGTCTAGTGTTT.